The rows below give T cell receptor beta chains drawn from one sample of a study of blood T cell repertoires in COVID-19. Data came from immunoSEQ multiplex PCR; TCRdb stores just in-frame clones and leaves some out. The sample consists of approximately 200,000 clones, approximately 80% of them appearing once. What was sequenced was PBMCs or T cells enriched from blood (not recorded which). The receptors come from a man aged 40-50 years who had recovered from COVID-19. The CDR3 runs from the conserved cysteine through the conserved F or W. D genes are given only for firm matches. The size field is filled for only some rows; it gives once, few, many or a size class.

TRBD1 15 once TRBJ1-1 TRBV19 TGTGCCAGTAGTACCCCCCGACAGGGGATGGAGGGGGCTTTCTTT CASSTPRQGMEGAFF
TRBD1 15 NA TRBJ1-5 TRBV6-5 TGTGCCAGCAGCCCACAGGGGCAGTTGTATCAGCCCCAGCATTTT CASSPQGQLYQPQHF
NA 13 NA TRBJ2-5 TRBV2 TGTGCCTGCGTGATGGGAGCGGAAGAGACCCAGTACTTC CACVMGAEETQYF
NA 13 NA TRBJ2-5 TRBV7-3 TGTGCCAGCAGCTTGACCCCCGGGGAGACCCAGTACTTC CASSLTPGETQYF
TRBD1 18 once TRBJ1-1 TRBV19 TGTGCCAGTAGTACTCCCGGGACAGGGAAAAATTTGAACACTGAAGCTTTCTTT CASSTPGTGKNLNTEAFF
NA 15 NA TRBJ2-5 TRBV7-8 TGTGCCAGCAGCTTAGGGCAGTCTTACGAAGAGACCCAGTACTTC CASSLGQSYEETQYF
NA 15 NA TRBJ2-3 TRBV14 TGTGCCAGCAGCCCCTGGGCAGCTAGCACAGATACGCAGTATTTT CASSPWAASTDTQYF
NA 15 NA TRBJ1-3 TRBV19 TGTGCCAGTTCCCACTTTTACAGCTCTGGAAACACCATATATTTT CASSHFYSSGNTIYF
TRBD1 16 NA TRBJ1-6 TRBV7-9 TGTGCCAGCAGCACACGGACAGGCTCCTATAATTCACCCCTCCACTTT CASSTRTGSYNSPLHF
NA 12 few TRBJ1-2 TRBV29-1 TGCAGCGTTCAAGCCGGGTCCTATGGCTACACCTTC CSVQAGSYGYTF
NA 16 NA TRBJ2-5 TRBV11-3 TGTGCCAGCAGCTTAGGTGGGGCGGGGACGCAAGAGACCCAGTACTTC CASSLGGAGTQETQYF
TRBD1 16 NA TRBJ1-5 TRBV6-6 TGTGCCAGCAGGACGACAGGGGTGCAGGGAAATCAGCCCCAGCATTTT CASRTTGVQGNQPQHF
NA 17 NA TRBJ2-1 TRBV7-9 TGTGCCAGCAGCCTATATAGGGGATGGGGCGAGAGGAATGAGCAGTTCTTC CASSLYRGWGERNEQFF
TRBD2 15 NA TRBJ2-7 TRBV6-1 TGTGCCAGCAGTGAATTGGTAGCGGGAGGTTGGGAGCAGTACTTC CASSELVAGGWEQYF
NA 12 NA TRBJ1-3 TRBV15 TGTGCCACCAGCAGAAATTTCCCCCCTCTATATTTT CATSRNFPPLYF
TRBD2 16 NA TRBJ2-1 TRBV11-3 TGTGCCAGCAGCCGGGGACTAGCGGGGACCACGTATGAGCAGTTCTTC CASSRGLAGTTYEQFF
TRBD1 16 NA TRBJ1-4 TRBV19 TGTGCCAGTAGCCGGACAGGAGCCGCAACTAATGAAAAACTGTTTTTT CASSRTGAATNEKLFF
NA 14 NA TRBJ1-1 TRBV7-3 TGTGCCAGCAGTCAAAACCCGGGGAACACTGAAGCTTTCTTT CASSQNPGNTEAFF
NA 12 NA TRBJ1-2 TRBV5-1 TGCGCCAGCAGCGATGGGCGTCTTGGCTACACCTTC CASSDGRLGYTF
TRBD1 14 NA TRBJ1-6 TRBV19 TGTGCCAGTAGAATAAGACAGGGGGATTCACCCCTCCACTTT CASRIRQGDSPLHF
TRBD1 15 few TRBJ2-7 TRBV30 TGTGCCTGGAGTAAGGAGAGACAGGGGTTGTACGAGCAGTACTTC CAWSKERQGLYEQYF
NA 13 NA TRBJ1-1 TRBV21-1 TGTGCCAGCAGCAATACAGGGAACACTGAAGCTTTCTTT CASSNTGNTEAFF
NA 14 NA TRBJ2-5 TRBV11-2 TGTGCCAGCACCCCGGGGGGGACAGGGGAGACCCAGTACTTC CASTPGGTGETQYF
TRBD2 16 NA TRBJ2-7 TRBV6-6 TGTGCCAGCAGTCACCCTGGGGCTAGCGGGAGCTACGAGCAGTACTTC CASSHPGASGSYEQYF
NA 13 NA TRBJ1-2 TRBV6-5 TGTGCCAGCACTTCCCGGGGAGCGGGAGGCTACACCTTC CASTSRGAGGYTF
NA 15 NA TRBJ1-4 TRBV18 TGTGCCAGCTCACCGGGGATTCAGGGAAACGAAAAACTGTTTTTT CASSPGIQGNEKLFF
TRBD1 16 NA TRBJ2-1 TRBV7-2 TGTGCCAGCAGCCAAAAGACAGGGGGCAGGATGAATGAGCAGTTCTTC CASSQKTGGRMNEQFF
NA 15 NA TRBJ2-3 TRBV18 TGTGCCAGCTCACCAGTAGCGGCTAGCACAGATACGCAGTATTTT CASSPVAASTDTQYF
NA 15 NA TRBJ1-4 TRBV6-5 TGTGCCAGCAGTCCACGAGTTGCAACTAATGAAAAACTGTTTTTT CASSPRVATNEKLFF
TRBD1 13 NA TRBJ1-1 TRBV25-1 TGTGCCAGCAGGGCGGGACAGTACACTGAAGCTTTCTTT CASRAGQYTEAFF
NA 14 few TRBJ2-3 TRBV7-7 TGTGCCAGCAGCCCCCTGGGCAACACAGATACGCAGTATTTT CASSPLGNTDTQYF
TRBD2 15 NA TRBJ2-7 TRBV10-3 TGTGCCATCAGACTCGGGACTAGCGGCCCCTACGAGCAGTACTTC CAIRLGTSGPYEQYF
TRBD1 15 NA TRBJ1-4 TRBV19 TGTGCCAGTAGTCCCCGGGGGACAGGGGGAGAAAAACTGTTTTTT CASSPRGTGGEKLFF
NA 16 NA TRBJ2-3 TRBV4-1 TGCGCCAGCAGCCAAGTACTTATCTCGAGCACAGATACGCAGTATTTT CASSQVLISSTDTQYF
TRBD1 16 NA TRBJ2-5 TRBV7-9 TGTGCCAGCAGCTTAGTGGTCAGGGGGCTTCAAGAGACCCAGTACTTC CASSLVVRGLQETQYF
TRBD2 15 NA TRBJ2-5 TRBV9 TGTGCCAGCAGCGTAGGGGTAGCGGGGGTGGAGACCCAGTACTTC CASSVGVAGVETQYF
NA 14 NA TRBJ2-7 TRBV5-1 TGCGCCAGCAGCTTGGATTCAGGCAGCTACGAGCAGTACTTC CASSLDSGSYEQYF
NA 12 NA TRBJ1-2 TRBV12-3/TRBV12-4 TGTGCCAGCGGGCGGGGATCCTATGGCTACACCTTC CASGRGSYGYTF
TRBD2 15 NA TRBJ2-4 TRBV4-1 TGCGCCAGCAGCCAACTAGCGGGACCGAAAAACATTCAGTACTTC CASSQLAGPKNIQYF
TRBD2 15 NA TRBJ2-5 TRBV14 TGTGCCAGCAGCCACTTCAGCGGGAGAAGTGAGACCCAGTACTTC CASSHFSGRSETQYF
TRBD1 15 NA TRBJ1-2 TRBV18 TGTGCCAGCTCACCACCAGACAGGGTGTTCAATGGCTACACCTTC CASSPPDRVFNGYTF